The T cell receptor beta chain under discussion was sequenced for a study of T-cell reconstitution after alpha-beta-depleted transplantation in children. CDR3 length: 18 amino acids. The germline gives CDR1 SGHRS, CDR2 YFSETQ. The J segment lost 2 bases and the V segment lost 4 bases, leaving 17 bases of the junction unmatched. Using unique molecular identifiers, the investigators prepared the TCRbeta library. TCRdb ran MiXCR on the PCR reads and lists one entry per CDR3 protein. The sample has 200,000 or so distinct CDR3 sequences, about 8.7% seen once; the top ten hold roughly 35%. A word on this clonotype: Its antigen is unidentified.

Points from the study as a whole: In patients about two months after transplant, alpha-beta T cells reportedly arose from several hundred expanded graft clones. Certain patients had high TCRbeta diversity at day 60, and it came from recipient T cells and thymic progenitors that survived. One year after transplant, T-cell counts and diversity came mostly from newly produced T cells.

This TCR was sampled from a male patient aged 2-15 years who had a stem cell transplant for acute myeloid leukemia, so the T cells may come from the graft donor. The chain joins TRBV5-1 to TRBJ2-7; TRBD1 matches 8 bases. The sample consisted of PBMCs, mostly from graft donor cells, taken 360 days after TCRalphabeta/CD19-depleted stem cell transplant. The chain's CDR3 is CASSPGQGVRRMTYEQYF. The CDR3 DNA reads as TGCGCCAGCAGCCCAGGACAGGGAGTACGACGAATGACCTACGAGCAGTACTTC.